The 30 T cell receptor beta chains listed next were all sequenced from one sample in a study of blood T cells in healthy people across ages. With a J-beta primer mix and a sample-barcoded 5' primer, a second PCR ran about 6 to 11 cycles. TCRdb re-called the 5' RACE reads with MiXCR, one entry per CDR3 protein. The data show some 780,000 distinct CDR3 sequences, roughly three fifths seen once. Specimen: blood. These receptor sequences come from a man aged 35-49 years in good health.

The chain recombines TRBV7-2 with TRBJ2-5; the D gene could be TRBD1 or TRBD2 (5 bases each). V shed 7 bases and J shed 2 bases, with 17 bases lying between them. CDR1 and CDR2 from the germline V gene are SGHTA and FQGNSA. The CDR3 is 15 amino acids. CDR3: CASTPRGTGQETQYF. CDR3 sequence (DNA): TGTGCCAGCACCCCCCGGGGCACCGGGCAAGAGACCCAGTACTTC.

The V gene is TRBV13, the J gene TRBJ1-1; D may be TRBD1 (6 bases). CDR1 and CDR2 from the germline V gene are PRHDT and FYEKMQ (reference sequence). V lost 2 bases, J lost 4 bases, and 11 bases lay in between. CDR3 length equals 14 residues. The chain's CDR3 is CASSLRGVGTEAFF. The CDR3 nucleotides are TGTGCCAGCAGCTTAAGGGGGGTCGGCACTGAAGCTTTCTTT. Full variable domain (missing parts from reference TRBV13 and TRBJ1-1): AAGVIQSPRHLIKEKRETATLKCYPIPRHDTVYWYQQGPGQDPQFLISFYEKMQSDKGSIPDRFSAQQFSDYHSELNMSSLELGDSALYFCASSLRGVGTEAFFGQGTRLTVV.

The J gene is TRBJ2-4, the V gene TRBV15; 8 bases are a match to TRBD2. This CDR3 contains 13 residues. V shed 5 bases, J shed 8 bases, and the junction held 5 bases outside the gene matches. The germline V gene has CDR1 LNHNV and CDR2 YYDKDF (reference sequence). The CDR3 loop is CATSPGGGHIQYF. CDR3 coding DNA: TGTGCCACCAGCCCGGGAGGGGGTCACATTCAGTACTTC.

This rearrangement joins TRBV12-3 or TRBV12-4 to TRBJ1-4; D unclear. CDR3 length equals 13 residues. Between the trimmed V and J ends, which lost 2 bases and 7 bases, there was a span of 8 bases. The CDR3, as DNA: TGTGCCAGCAGTTTACGAGGGATTGAAAAACTGTTTTTT. Amino acids: CASSLRGIEKLFF.

V and J are TRBV6-6 and TRBJ2-2; D is possibly TRBD1 (5 bases). Trimming cost V 7 bases and J 7 bases, with 16 bases left between them. Germline lookup yields CDR1 MNHNY and CDR2 SVGAGI (reference sequence). The CDR3 is 14 residues long. Here the CDR3 DNA reads TGTGCCAGCAACGCCGTCCAGGGCATCGGGGAGCTGTTTTTT. Translating it yields CASNAVQGIGELFF.

The chain uses TRBV4-1 and TRBJ2-7; weak D call: TRBD1 (5 bases). V was cut by 4 bases and J by 4 bases, with 11 bases left in between. From germline, CDR1 is MGHRA and CDR2 YSYEKL. The CDR3 sequence is 13 residues long. In DNA form, the CDR3 reads TGCGCCAGCAGCCTTTATCAGGGATACGAGCAGTACTTC. Its translation is CASSLYQGYEQYF.

This chain links TRBV4-2 with TRBJ2-2; D tentatively reads TRBD1 or TRBD2 (6 bases each). There are 17 residues in the CDR3. Germline V gene sequence: CDR1 LGHNA, CDR2 YNFKEQ. V dropped 0 bases and J dropped 3 bases, with 14 bases sitting between them. CDR3 loop: CASSQDGAGHYTGELFF. The CDR3 coding sequence is TGTGCCAGCAGCCAAGATGGGGCGGGACACTACACCGGGGAGCTGTTTTTT.

This clonotype was seen a few times. The chain couples TRBV29-1 to TRBJ1-6; 7 bases match TRBD1. With 5 bases clipped from V and 11 bases from J, the junction kept 9 bases outside the gene matches. Germline lookup yields CDR1 SQVTM and CDR2 ANQGSEA. CDR3 length: 13 residues. As DNA, the CDR3 is TGCAGCGTTATGACGGGACAGCTTACACCCCTCCACTTT. Protein product: CSVMTGQLTPLHF. The variable domain in full, completed from reference TRBV29-1 and TRBJ1-6, reads SAVISQKPSRDICQRGTSLTIQCQVDSQVTMMFWYRQQPGQSLTLIATANQGSEATYESGFVIDKFPISRPNLTFSTLTVSNMSPEDSSIYLCSVMTGQLTPLHFGNGTRLTVT.

The V and J genes are TRBV5-1 and TRBJ1-5; the match to TRBD1 covers 10 bases. The CDR3 extends over 15 amino acids. Looked up from germline, CDR1 is SGHRS and CDR2 is YFSETQ. Trimming at V came to 3 bases and at J to 7 bases, leaving 7 bases not matched to a gene. The CDR3 loop is CASSSGTGVGQPQHF. The CDR3 bases are TGCGCCAGCAGCTCCGGGACAGGGGTCGGACAGCCCCAGCATTTT.

This clonotype was detected a few times. J is TRBJ2-2 and V is TRBV5-1; 7 bases agree with TRBD1. J lost 7 bases, V lost 1 base, and 7 bases had no gene match. The germline gives CDR1 SGHRS, CDR2 YFSETQ. The CDR3 contains 15 residues. CDR3 amino acids: CASSLTGQKLGELFF. As DNA, the CDR3 is TGCGCCAGCAGCTTGACGGGACAGAAACTCGGGGAGCTGTTTTTT.

This clonotype was observed once. The chain links TRBV28 to TRBJ2-7; D ambiguous. Germline values: CDR1 MDHEN, CDR2 SYDVKM. The CDR3 loop spans 12 amino acids. Trimming shortened V by 7 bases and J by 2 bases, and 9 bases separated the two germline ends. CDR3 protein: CASNVRTYEQYF. The DNA for the CDR3 is TGTGCCAGCAACGTCAGAACCTACGAGCAGTACTTC.

This chain links TRBV28 with TRBJ2-7; TRBD2 agrees at 14 bases. The V segment lost 5 bases and the J segment 9 bases; nucleotides outside the gene matches: 15. Germline CDR1 is MDHEN and CDR2 is SYDVKM. There are 17 residues in the CDR3. The CDR3 region is CASSEPGLAGVTDTQYF. CDR3 sequence (DNA): TGTGCCAGCAGTGAGCCGGGACTAGCGGGGGTCACAGATACGCAGTACTTC.

The chain carries TRBV29-1 and TRBJ2-1, with 10 nucleotides matching TRBD2. CDR3 length: 14 residues. The germline V gene has CDR1 SQVTM and CDR2 ANQGSEA. The junction had 5 bases not matched to a gene; V was cut back by 6 bases and J by 3 bases. CDR3 bases: TGCAGCGTAAAAAGCGGGGGGGACTACAATGAGCAGTTCTTC. The encoded protein is CSVKSGGDYNEQFF.

The sample holds a few counts of this clonotype. The V and J genes are TRBV5-1 and TRBJ2-5, with TRBD1 identical over 7 bases. The CDR3 is 14 amino acids. The V segment lost 0 bases and the J segment 6 bases; nucleotides outside the gene matches: 5. CDR1 SGHRS and CDR2 YFSETQ come from the germline V gene. The CDR3 spells CASSLGQGVKTQYF. Written as DNA, the CDR3 is TGCGCCAGCAGCTTGGGACAGGGCGTGAAGACCCAGTACTTC.

This clonotype has only a few counts. The chain joins TRBV20-1 to TRBJ2-3; TRBD2 matches 12 bases. Germline V CDR1 and CDR2: DFQATT, SNEGSKA (reference sequence). The CDR3 is 18 amino acids. V shed 3 bases and J 4 bases; nucleotides not matched to a gene: 14. The CDR3 here is CSASTSGRTSFPADTQYF. CDR3 nucleotides: TGCAGTGCTAGTACTAGCGGGAGGACCTCTTTCCCTGCAGATACGCAGTATTTT.

This chain connects TRBV20-1 to TRBJ1-2, with a possible D match to TRBD1 (6 bases). Germline CDR1 DFQATT, CDR2 SNEGSKA (reference sequence). The V end lost 3 bases, the J end lost 4 bases, and 12 bases lay between the germline ends. The CDR3 length is 13 residues. The CDR3: CSARPGASYGYTF. Written as DNA, the CDR3 is TGCAGTGCTAGGCCGGGGGCCAGCTATGGCTACACCTTC.

The V call is TRBV7-8, the J call TRBJ1-2, with D possibly being TRBD1 (5 bases). CDR1 SGHVS and CDR2 FQNEAQ come from the germline V gene. The CDR3 is made up of 16 amino acids. V shed 1 base and J shed 4 bases, with 16 bases lying between them. The DNA for the CDR3 is TGTGCCAGCAGCTTAGGGCGCCGCGGGGGGACCTATGGCTACACCTTC. Protein: CASSLGRRGGTYGYTF.

This sequence joins TRBV6-4 and TRBJ2-1; TRBD2 matches 8 bases. Germline V gene sequence: CDR1 MRHNA, CDR2 SNTAGT. V was clipped by 0 bases and J by 9 bases; unmatched bases: 7. The CDR3 consists of 15 residues. CDR3 sequence (DNA): TGTGCCAGCAGTGACTCGAGGACTAGCTCGGGTGAGCAGTTCTTC. This gives the protein CASSDSRTSSGEQFF.

The chain is built from TRBV6-1 and TRBJ2-4; maybe TRBD2 (6 bases). The end of the DNA fits TRBJ2-5 better, so the J call may be wrong. The CDR3 is made up of 15 amino acids. CDR1 is MNHNS and CDR2 is SASEGT in the germline V gene. CDR3 nucleotides: TGTGCCAGACCTGGGGTGCGGGAAGGTCGGAAGACCCAGTACTTC. It translates to CARPGVREGRKTQYF.

V and J are TRBV5-1 and TRBJ2-5; possibly TRBD1 for D (5 bases). Germline CDR1 SGHRS, CDR2 YFSETQ. Between the trimmed V and J ends, which lost 0 bases and 5 bases, there was a span of 14 bases. CDR3 length: 15 residues. This CDR3 is CASSLDFKGMETQYF. The DNA for the CDR3 is TGCGCCAGCAGCTTGGATTTTAAGGGGATGGAGACCCAGTACTTC. The full variable domain, in which reference TRBV5-1 and TRBJ2-5 provide the parts outside the CDR3, is KAGVTQTPRYLIKTRGQQVTLSCSPISGHRSVSWYQQTPGQGLQFLFEYFSETQRNKGNFPGRFSGRQFSNSRSEMNVSTLELGDSALYLCASSLDFKGMETQYFGPGTRLLVL.

The rearrangement links TRBV20-1 to TRBJ1-1; weak D call: TRBD1 (5 bases). Germline CDR1 DFQATT, CDR2 SNEGSKA (reference sequence). The CDR3 has 15 residues. V was cut by 0 bases and J by 0 bases, with 11 bases left in between. CDR3 protein: CSARELWGMNTEAFF. The CDR3 DNA sequence: TGCAGTGCTAGAGAGCTCTGGGGCATGAACACTGAAGCTTTCTTT.

The CDR3 DNA follows: TGCAGCGTTGAAGATGGGGGGGATGAGCAGTACTTC. Encoded protein: CSVEDGGDEQYF. V gene TRBV29-1 combines with J gene TRBJ2-5; TRBD2 matches 7 bases. The V gene's germline CDR1 is SQVTM and CDR2 ANQGSEA. With 0 bases clipped from V and 11 bases from J, the junction kept 6 bases outside the gene matches. There are 12 residues in the CDR3.

The rearrangement joins TRBV20-1 to TRBJ2-1, with 7 nucleotides matching TRBD2. Germline CDR1 and CDR2: DFQATT and SNEGSKA (reference sequence). V dropped 6 bases and J dropped 3; count of bases not matched to a gene: 11. This CDR3 spans 15 amino acids. This CDR3 is CSAIKREKLYNEQFF. The DNA for the CDR3 is TGCAGTGCCATAAAGCGGGAAAAACTCTACAATGAGCAGTTCTTC.

The CDR3 DNA sequence: TGTGCCAGCAGCCCTATTATGTACAATGAGCAGTTCTTC. This gives the protein CASSPIMYNEQFF. This chain connects TRBV6-2 or TRBV6-3 to TRBJ2-1; D is unclear. This CDR3 contains 13 residues. Germline values: CDR1 MNHEY, CDR2 SVGEGT. Trimming left V 6 bases short and J 4 bases short, with 10 bases between.

This clonotype has just a few counts. V usage is TRBV3-1 and J usage is TRBJ2-5; 8 nucleotides line up with TRBD2. Trimming took 6 bases from V and 1 from J; bases not matched to a gene: 10. Germline CDR1 reads LGHDT; CDR2 reads YNNKEL (reference sequence). This CDR3 is built from 16 residues. Here the CDR3 DNA reads TGTGCCAGCAGAGAACAAAGCGGGGGATTCCAAGAGACCCAGTACTTC. Encoded protein: CASREQSGGFQETQYF.

For this clonotype: A clone one base away is much larger, so this may be a read error. V and J are TRBV6-2 or TRBV6-3 and TRBJ2-1; no definite D call. The last part of the DNA fits TRBJ2-7 better; the J call may be wrong. There are 13 residues in the CDR3. Germline loops: CDR1 MNHEY, CDR2 SVGEGT. The CDR3 reads CASSTSSYNEQYF. CDR3 coding DNA: TGTGCCAGCAGTACAAGCTCCTACAATGAGCAGTACTTC.

This sequence joins TRBV6-1 and TRBJ2-1; D is possibly TRBD2 (6 bases). Looked up from germline, CDR1 is MNHNS and CDR2 is SASEGT. V lost 8 bases and J lost 7, with 24 bases in between. This CDR3 is built from 16 residues. CDR3 sequence (DNA): TGTGCCAGCGTCAGCGGGCGACTACCCGAGTCGAATGAGCAGTTCTTC. Protein sequence: CASVSGRLPESNEQFF.

The gene calls are TRBV7-8 and TRBJ1-2; D is possibly TRBD1 (5 bases). CDR3 size: 14 residues. Germline CDR1 SGHVS, CDR2 FQNEAQ. V lost 5 bases to trimming and J lost 4 bases, with 14 bases between them. The CDR3, as DNA: TGTGCCAGCAGCCGGGGGATGGGGCTCTATGGCTACACCTTC. It encodes CASSRGMGLYGYTF. The complete variable domain, with remaining parts taken from reference TRBV7-8 and TRBJ1-2, reads GAGVSQSPRYKVAKRGQDVALRCDPISGHVSLFWYQQALGQGPEFLTYFQNEAQLDKSGLPSDRFFAERPEGSVSTLKIQRTQQEDSAVYLCASSRGMGLYGYTFGSGTRLTVV.

This clonotype was seen a single time. The chain carries TRBV29-1 and TRBJ1-4; TRBD1 is a possible D gene (6 bases). The CDR3 totals 10 residues. Trimming cost V 7 bases and J 8 bases, with 8 bases left between them. Germline CDR1 and CDR2: SQVTM and ANQGSEA. CDR3 DNA: TGCAGCGCCGGGACAGAAAAACTGTTTTTT. Protein: CSAGTEKLFF.

This clonotype showed up just a few times. V and J are TRBV11-2 and TRBJ2-3; D gene unclear. Germline V gene sequence: CDR1 SGHAT, CDR2 FQNNGV. V was clipped by 3 bases and J by 4 bases, with 14 bases between them. This CDR3 contains 15 residues. CDR3 coding DNA: TGTGCCAGCAGCTTGCTGTACCGGGCGGCAGATACGCAGTATTTT. Translated: CASSLLYRAADTQYF.